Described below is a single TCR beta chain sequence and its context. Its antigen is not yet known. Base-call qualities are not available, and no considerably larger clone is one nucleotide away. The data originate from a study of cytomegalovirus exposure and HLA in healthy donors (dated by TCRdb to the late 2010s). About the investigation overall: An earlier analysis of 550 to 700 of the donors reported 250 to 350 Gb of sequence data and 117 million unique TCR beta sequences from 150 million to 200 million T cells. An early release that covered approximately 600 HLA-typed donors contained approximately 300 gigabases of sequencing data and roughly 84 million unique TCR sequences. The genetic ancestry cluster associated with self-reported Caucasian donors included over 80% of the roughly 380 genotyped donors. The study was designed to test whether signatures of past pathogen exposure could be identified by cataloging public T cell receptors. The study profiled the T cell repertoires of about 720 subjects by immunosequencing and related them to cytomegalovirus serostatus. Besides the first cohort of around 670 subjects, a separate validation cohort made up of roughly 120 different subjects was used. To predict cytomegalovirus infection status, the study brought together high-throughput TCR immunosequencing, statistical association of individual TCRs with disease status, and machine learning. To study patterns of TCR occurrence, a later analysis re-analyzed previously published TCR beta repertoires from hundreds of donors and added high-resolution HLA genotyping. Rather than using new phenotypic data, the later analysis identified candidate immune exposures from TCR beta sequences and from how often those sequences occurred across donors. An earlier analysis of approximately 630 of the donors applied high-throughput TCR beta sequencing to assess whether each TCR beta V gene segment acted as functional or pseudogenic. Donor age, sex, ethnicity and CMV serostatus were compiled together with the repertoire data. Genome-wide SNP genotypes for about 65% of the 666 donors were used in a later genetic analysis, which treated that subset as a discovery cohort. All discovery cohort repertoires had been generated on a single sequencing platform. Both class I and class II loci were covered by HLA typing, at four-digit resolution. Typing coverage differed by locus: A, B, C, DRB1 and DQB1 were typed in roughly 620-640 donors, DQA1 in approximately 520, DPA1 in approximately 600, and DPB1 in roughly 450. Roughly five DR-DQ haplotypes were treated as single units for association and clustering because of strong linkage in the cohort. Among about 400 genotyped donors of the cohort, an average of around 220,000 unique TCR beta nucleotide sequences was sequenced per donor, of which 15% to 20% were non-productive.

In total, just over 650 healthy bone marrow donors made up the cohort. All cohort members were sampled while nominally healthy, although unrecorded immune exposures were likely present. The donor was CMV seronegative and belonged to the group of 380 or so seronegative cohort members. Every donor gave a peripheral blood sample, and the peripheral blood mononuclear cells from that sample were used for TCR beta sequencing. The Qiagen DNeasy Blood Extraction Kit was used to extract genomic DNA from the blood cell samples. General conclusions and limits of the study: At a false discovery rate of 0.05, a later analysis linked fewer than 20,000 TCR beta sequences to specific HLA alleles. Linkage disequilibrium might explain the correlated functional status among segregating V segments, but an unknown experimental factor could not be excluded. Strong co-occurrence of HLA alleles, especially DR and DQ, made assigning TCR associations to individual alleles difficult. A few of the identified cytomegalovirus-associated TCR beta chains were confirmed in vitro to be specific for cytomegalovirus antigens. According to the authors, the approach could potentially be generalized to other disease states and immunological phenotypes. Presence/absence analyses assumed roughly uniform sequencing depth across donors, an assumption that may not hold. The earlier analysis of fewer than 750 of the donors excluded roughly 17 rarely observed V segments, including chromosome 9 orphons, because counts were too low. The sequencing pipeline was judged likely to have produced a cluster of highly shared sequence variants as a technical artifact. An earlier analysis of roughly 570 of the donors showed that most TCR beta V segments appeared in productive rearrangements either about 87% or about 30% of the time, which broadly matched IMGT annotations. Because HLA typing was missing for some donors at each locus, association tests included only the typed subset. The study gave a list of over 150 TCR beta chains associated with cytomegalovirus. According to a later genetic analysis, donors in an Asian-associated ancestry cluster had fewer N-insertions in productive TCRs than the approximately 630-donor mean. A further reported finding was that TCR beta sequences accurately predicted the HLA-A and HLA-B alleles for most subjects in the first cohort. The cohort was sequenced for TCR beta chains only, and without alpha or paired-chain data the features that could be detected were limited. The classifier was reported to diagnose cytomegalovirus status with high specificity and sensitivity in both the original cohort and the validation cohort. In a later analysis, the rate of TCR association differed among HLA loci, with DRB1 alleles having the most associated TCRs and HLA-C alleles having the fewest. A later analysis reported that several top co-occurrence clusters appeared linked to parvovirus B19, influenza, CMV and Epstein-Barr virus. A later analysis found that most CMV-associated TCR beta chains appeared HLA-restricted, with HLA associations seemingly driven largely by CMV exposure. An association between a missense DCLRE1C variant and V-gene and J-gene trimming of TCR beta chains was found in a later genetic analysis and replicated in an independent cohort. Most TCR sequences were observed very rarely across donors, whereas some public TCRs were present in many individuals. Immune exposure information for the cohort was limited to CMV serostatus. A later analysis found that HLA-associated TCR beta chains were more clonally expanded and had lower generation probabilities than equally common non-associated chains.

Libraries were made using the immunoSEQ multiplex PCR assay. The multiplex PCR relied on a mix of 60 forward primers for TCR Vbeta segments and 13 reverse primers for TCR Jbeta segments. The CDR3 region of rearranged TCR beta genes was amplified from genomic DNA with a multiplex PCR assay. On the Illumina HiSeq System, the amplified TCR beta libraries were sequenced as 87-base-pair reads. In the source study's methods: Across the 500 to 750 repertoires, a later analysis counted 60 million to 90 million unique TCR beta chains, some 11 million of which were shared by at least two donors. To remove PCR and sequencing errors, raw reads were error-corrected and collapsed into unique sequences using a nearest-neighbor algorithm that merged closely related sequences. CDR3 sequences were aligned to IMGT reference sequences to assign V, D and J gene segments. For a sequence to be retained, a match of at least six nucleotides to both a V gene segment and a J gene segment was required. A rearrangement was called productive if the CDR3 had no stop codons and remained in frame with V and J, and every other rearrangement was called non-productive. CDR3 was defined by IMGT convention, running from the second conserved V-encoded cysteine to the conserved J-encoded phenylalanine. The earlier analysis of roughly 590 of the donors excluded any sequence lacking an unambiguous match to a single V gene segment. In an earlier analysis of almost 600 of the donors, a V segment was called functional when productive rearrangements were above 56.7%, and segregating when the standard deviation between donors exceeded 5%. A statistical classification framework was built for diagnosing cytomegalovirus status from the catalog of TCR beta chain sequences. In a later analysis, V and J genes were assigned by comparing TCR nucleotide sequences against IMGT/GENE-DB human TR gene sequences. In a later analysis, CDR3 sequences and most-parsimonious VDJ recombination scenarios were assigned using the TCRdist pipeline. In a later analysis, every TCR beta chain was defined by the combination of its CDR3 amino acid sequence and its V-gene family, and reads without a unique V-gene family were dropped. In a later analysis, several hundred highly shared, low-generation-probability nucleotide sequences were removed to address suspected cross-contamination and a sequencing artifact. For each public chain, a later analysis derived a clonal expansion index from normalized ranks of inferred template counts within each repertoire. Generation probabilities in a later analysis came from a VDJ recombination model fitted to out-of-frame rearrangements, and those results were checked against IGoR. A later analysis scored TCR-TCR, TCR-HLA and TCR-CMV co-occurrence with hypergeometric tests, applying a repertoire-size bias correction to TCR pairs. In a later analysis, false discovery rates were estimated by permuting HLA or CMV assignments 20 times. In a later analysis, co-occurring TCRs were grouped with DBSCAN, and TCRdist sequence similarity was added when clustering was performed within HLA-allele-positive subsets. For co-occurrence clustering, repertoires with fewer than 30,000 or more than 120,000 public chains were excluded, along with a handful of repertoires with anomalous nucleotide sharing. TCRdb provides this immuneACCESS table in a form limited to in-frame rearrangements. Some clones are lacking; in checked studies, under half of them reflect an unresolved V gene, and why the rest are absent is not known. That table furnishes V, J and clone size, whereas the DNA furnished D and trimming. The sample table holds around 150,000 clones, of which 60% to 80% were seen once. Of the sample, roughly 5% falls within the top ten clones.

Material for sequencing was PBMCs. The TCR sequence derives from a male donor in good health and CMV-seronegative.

The bases are TGTGCCAGCTCACCTGGGTCCGCGGGAGAGACCCAGTACTTC. This translates into CASSPGSAGETQYF. The rearranged chain carries TRBV18 and TRBJ2-5, with TRBD2 as a weak D call on 5 bases. Reading the germline V gene gives CDR1 KGHSH and CDR2 LQKENI. Deletion took 3 bases off V and 4 bases off J, with a span of 12 bases between the germline ends. Including the terminal cysteine and phenylalanine, the CDR3 comprises 14 residues. The CDR3 DNA has 42 bases and is translated from base 1.